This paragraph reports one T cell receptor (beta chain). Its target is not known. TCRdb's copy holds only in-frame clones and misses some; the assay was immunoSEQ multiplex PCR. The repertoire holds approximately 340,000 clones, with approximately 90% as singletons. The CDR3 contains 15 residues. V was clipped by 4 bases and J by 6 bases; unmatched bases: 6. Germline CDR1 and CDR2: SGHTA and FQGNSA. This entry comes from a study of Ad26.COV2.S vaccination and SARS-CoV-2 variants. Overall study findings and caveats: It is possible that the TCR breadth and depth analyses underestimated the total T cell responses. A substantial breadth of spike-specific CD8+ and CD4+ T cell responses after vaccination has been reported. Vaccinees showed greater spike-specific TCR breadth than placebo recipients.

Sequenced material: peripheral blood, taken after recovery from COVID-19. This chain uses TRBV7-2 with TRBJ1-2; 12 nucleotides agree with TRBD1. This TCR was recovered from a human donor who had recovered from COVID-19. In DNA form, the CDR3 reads TGTGCCAGCAGCTGGGGACAGGGGGCGAGAAATGGCTACACCTTC. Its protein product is CASSWGQGARNGYTF.